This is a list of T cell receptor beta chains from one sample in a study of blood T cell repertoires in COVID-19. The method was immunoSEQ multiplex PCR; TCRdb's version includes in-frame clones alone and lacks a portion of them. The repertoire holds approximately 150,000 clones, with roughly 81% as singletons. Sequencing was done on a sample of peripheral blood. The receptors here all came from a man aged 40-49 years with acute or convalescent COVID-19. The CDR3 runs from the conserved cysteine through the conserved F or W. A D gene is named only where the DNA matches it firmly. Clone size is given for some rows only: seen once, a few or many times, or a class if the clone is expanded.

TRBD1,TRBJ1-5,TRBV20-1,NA,CSASHPLRGQVSNQPQHF,TGCAGTGCTAGTCATCCCTTACGGGGACAGGTCTCAAATCAGCCCCAGCATTTT
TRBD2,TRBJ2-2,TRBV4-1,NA,CASSLSLAGAGELFF,TGCGCCAGCAGCCTATCGCTAGCGGGGGCCGGGGAGCTGTTTTTT
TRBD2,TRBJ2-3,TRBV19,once,CASYDPKRGQTDTQYF,TGTGCCAGTTATGACCCAAAGCGGGGTCAGACAGATACGCAGTATTTT
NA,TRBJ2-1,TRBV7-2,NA,CASSLAGAYNEQFF,TGTGCCAGCAGCTTGGCGGGGGCATACAATGAGCAGTTCTTC
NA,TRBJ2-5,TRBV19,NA,CASSMVVLDSQETQYF,TGTGCCAGTAGTATGGTTGTGTTGGACTCGCAAGAGACCCAGTACTTC
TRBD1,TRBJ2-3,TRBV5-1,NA,CASSLGQAKWDTQYF,TGCGCCAGCAGCTTAGGACAGGCCAAGTGGGATACGCAGTATTTT
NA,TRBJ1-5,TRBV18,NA,CASSPTEGQPQHF,TGTGCCAGCTCACCCACGGAGGGACAGCCCCAGCATTTT
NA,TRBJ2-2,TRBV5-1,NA,CASSPSTGYTGELFF,TGCGCCAGCAGCCCCTCCACAGGGTATACCGGGGAGCTGTTTTTT
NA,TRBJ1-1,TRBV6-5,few,CASSYSGGKHTEAFF,TGTGCCAGCAGTTACTCAGGGGGAAAACACACTGAAGCTTTCTTT
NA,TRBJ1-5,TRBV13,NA,CASSQQGKSNQPQHF,TGTGCCAGCAGCCAACAGGGTAAGAGCAATCAGCCCCAGCATTTT
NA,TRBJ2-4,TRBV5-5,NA,CASSLDIQNIQYF,TGTGCCAGCAGCTTGGACATACAAAACATTCAGTACTTC
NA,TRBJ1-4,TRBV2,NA,CASTWNRVNEKLFF,TGTGCCAGCACTTGGAACAGGGTTAATGAAAAACTGTTTTTT
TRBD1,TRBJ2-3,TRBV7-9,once,CASSPRGSDRSRTQYF,TGTGCCAGCAGCCCAAGGGGGTCGGACAGGAGCCGTACGCAGTATTTT
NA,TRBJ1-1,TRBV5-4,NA,CASGEGSTEAFF,TGTGCCAGTGGGGAGGGATCGACTGAAGCTTTCTTT
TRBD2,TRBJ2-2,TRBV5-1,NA,CASSKVAGGPTGELFF,TGCGCCAGCAGCAAGGTGGCGGGGGGGCCCACCGGGGAGCTGTTTTTT
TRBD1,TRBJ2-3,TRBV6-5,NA,CASSPGQARDTQYF,TGTGCCAGCAGTCCGGGACAGGCACGAGATACGCAGTATTTT
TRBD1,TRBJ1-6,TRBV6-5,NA,CAIRQGGSPLHF,TGTGCCATCAGACAGGGCGGTTCACCCCTCCACTTT
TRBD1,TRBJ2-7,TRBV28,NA,CASSPTGVREQYF,TGTGCCAGCAGTCCGACAGGGGTAAGGGAGCAGTACTTC
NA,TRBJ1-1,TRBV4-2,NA,CASSQDAGHTEAFF,TGTGCCAGCAGCCAAGACGCAGGGCACACTGAAGCTTTCTTT
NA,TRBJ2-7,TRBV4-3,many,CASSPTRGSYEQYF,TGCGCCAGCAGCCCTACGCGGGGCTCCTACGAGCAGTACTTC
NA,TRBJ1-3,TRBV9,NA,CASSGSLSGNTIYF,TGTGCCAGCAGCGGTTCCCTCTCTGGAAACACCATATATTTT
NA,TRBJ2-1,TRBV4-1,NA,CASSQDRLGRLYNEQFF,TGCGCCAGCAGCCAAGATAGGCTTGGTAGACTATACAATGAGCAGTTCTTC
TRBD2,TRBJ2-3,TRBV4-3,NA,CASSQISGGSGDTQYF,TGCGCCAGCAGCCAAATTAGCGGGGGATCCGGGGATACGCAGTATTTT